Below, one TCR beta chain is given with its context. What it binds is unknown. The CDR3 spans 13 residues. Trimming removed 3 bases from V and 8 bases from J, with 11 bases in between. Germline loops: CDR1 MRHNA, CDR2 SNTAGT. No infections or other immune events were documented during collection. The sample comes from a study of identifying expanded T cells in peripheral blood. Broader study findings: Variance in clone template counts between roughly 2-week samples significantly increased with total template count across all healthy donors. Technical replicates showed around 1.1 changed clones; about two weeks around 15; four weeks 19.

Method: immunoSEQ multiplex PCR; TCRdb's copy keeps in-frame clones and lacks some. The table includes approximately 100,000 clones, about 87% detected once. The V and J genes are TRBV6-4 and TRBJ1-5; D unclear. Material: blood. The clonotype was recovered from a person between 18 and 75 years old in good health. CDR3: CASSESPGEPQHF. As DNA, the CDR3 is TGTGCCAGCAGTGAGTCCCCCGGGGAGCCCCAGCATTTT.